The clone carrying this TCR beta chain was detected a few times. This sample is part of a study of T-cell reconstitution after alpha-beta-depleted transplantation in children. Unique molecular identifiers were incorporated during preparation of the TCRbeta library. Each CDR3 protein is one row after TCRdb ran MiXCR on the PCR reads. The sample carries 400,000 to 500,000 distinct CDR3 sequences, roughly a tenth recorded once. From germline, CDR1 is DFQATT and CDR2 SNEGSKA (reference sequence). Between the trimmed V and J ends, which lost 3 bases and 0 bases, there was a span of 20 bases. This CDR3 comprises 17 residues.

The chain employs TRBV20-1 and TRBJ1-1; D remains ambiguous. The clonotype comes from a human donor who donated a stem cell graft to a child with acute myeloid leukemia. This material consisted of PBMCs from the stem cell graft donor, taken from the stem cell graft. This chain's CDR3 is CSARSLLRTVMNTEAFF. CDR3 in DNA: TGCAGTGCTAGGTCCCTACTAAGGACCGTCATGAACACTGAAGCTTTCTTT.